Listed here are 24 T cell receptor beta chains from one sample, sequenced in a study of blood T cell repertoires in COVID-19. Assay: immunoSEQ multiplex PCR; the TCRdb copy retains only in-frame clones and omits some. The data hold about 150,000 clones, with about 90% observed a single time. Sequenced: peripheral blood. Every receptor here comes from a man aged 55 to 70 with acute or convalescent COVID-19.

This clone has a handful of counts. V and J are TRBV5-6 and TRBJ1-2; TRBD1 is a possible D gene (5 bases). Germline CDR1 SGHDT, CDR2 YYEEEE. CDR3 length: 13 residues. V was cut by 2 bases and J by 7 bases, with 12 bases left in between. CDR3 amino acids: CASSFGRGGGYTF. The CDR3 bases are TGTGCCAGCAGCTTTGGGAGGGGCGGTGGCTACACCTTC.

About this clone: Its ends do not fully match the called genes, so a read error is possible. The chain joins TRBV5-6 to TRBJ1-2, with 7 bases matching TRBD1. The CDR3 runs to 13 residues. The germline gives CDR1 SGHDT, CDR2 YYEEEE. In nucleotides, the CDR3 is TGTGCCAGCAGTTTGGACAGGACCTATGGCTACACCTTC. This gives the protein CASSLDRTYGYTF.

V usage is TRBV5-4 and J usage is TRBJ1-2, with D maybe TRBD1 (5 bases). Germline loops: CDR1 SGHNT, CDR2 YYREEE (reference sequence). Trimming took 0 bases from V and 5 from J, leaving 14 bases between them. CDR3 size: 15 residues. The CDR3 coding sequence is TGTGCCAGCAGCTTGGCCGGGCAGGGAATGTATGGCTACACCTTC. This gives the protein CASSLAGQGMYGYTF.

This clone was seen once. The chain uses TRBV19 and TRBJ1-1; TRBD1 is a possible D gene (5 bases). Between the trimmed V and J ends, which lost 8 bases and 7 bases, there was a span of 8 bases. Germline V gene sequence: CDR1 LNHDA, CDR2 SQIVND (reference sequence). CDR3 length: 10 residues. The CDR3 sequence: CASGAFEAFF. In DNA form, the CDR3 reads TGTGCCAGTGGGGCCTTTGAAGCTTTCTTT.

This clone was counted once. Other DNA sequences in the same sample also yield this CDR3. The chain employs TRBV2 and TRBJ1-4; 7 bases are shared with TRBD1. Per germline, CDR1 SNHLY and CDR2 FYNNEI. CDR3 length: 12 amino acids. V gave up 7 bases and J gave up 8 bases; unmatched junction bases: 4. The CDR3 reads CASKGAGEKLFF. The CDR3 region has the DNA TGTGCCAGCAAGGGGGCTGGCGAAAAACTGTTTTTT.

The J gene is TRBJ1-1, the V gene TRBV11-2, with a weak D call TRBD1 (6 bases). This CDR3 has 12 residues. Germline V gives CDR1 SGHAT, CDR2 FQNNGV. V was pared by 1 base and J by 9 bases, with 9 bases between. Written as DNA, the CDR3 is TGTGCCAGCAGCTTAGGACAGGTTAAAGCTTTCTTT. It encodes CASSLGQVKAFF.

The chain's CDR3 is CASSPRQGEGYTF. Here the CDR3 DNA reads TGTGCCAGCTCACCACGGCAGGGTGAAGGCTACACCTTC. J is TRBJ1-2 and V is TRBV18; possible D gene TRBD1, 5 bases. The V end was cut by 1 base, the J end by 8 bases, with 11 bases between. Germline CDR1 is KGHSH and CDR2 is LQKENI. This CDR3 is built from 13 residues.

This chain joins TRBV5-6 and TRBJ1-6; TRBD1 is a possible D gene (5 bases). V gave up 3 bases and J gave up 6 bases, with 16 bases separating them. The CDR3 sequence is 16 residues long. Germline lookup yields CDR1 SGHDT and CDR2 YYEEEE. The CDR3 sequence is CASSSPPAGRNSPLHF. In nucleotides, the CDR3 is TGTGCCAGCAGCTCCCCCCCGGCAGGGCGTAATTCACCCCTCCACTTT. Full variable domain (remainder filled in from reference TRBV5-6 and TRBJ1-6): DAGVTQSPTHLIKTRGQQVTLRCSPKSGHDTVSWYQQALGQGPQFIFQYYEEEERQRGNFPDRFSGHQFPNYSSELNVNALLLGDSALYLCASSSPPAGRNSPLHFGNGTRLTVT.

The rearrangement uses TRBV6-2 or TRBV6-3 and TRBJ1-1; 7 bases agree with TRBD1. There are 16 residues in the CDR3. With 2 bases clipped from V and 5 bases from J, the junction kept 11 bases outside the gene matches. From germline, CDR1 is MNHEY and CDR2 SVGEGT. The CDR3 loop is CASSYRPLQGDTEAFF. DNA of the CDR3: TGTGCCAGCAGTTACCGCCCGCTCCAGGGGGATACTGAAGCTTTCTTT.

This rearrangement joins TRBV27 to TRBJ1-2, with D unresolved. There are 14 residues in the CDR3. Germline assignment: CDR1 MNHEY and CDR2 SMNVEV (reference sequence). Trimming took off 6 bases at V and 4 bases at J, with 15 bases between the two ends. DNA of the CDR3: TGTGCCAGCAGCCAGACGCGGGTTAGCTATGGCTACACCTTC. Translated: CASSQTRVSYGYTF.

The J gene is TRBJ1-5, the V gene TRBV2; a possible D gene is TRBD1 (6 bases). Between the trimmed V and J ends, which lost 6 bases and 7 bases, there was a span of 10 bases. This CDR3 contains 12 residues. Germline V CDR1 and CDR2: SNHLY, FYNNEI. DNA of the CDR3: TGTGCCAGCAGCGCGGACAGACAGCCCCAGCATTTT. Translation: CASSADRQPQHF.

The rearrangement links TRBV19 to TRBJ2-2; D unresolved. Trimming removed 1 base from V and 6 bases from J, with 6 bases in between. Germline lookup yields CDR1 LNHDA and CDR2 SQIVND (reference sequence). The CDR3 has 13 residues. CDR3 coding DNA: TGTGCCAGTAGTATAGCCCCTGCCGGGGAGCTGTTTTTT. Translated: CASSIAPAGELFF.

The CDR3 bases are TGTGCCACCAGTGATAGGAAAAGCGGGGGCCGGAACACCGGGGAGCTGTTTTTT. The encoded protein is CATSDRKSGGRNTGELFF. This chain uses TRBV24-1 with TRBJ2-2; 8 nucleotides align to TRBD2. Trimming cost V 3 bases and J 1 base; bases outside gene matches: 9. In germline, CDR1 is KGHDR, CDR2 SFDVKD. This CDR3 contains 18 residues.

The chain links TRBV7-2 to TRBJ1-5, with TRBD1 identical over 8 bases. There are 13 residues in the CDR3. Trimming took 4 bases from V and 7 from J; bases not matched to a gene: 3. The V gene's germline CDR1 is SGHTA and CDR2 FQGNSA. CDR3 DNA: TGTGCCAGCAGCTCGGACAGGGAACAGCCCCAGCATTTT. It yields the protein CASSSDREQPQHF. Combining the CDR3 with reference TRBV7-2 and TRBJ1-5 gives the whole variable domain GAGVSQSPSNKVTEKGKDVELRCDPISGHTALYWYRQSLGQGLEFLIYFQGNSAPDKSGLPSDRFSAERTGGSVSTLTIQRTQQEDSAVYLCASSSDREQPQHFGDGTRLSIL.

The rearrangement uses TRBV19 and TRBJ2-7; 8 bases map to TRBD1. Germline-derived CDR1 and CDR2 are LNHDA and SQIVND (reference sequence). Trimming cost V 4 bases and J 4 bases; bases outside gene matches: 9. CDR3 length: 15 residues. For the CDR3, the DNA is TGTGCCAGTAGTACCTCAGGGGGCTTTGGATACGAGCAGTACTTC. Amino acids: CASSTSGGFGYEQYF.

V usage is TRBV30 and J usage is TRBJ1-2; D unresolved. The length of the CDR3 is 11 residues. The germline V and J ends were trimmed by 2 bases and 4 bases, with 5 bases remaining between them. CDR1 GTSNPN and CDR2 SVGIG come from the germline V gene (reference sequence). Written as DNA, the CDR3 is TGTGCCTGGAGTATTCTCTATGGCTACACCTTC. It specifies CAWSILYGYTF.

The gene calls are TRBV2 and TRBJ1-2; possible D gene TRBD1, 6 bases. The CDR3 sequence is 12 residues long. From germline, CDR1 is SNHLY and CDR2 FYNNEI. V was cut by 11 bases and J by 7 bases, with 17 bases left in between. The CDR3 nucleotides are TGTGCCTTCGGCGGGGGGCTATTTGGCTACACCTTC. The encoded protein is CAFGGGLFGYTF.

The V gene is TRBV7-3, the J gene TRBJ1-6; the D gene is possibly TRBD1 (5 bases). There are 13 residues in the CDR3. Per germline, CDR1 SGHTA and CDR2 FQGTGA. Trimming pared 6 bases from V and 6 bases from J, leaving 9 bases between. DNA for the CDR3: TGTGCCAGCAGTACAGGTTTTAATTCACCCCTCCACTTT. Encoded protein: CASSTGFNSPLHF.

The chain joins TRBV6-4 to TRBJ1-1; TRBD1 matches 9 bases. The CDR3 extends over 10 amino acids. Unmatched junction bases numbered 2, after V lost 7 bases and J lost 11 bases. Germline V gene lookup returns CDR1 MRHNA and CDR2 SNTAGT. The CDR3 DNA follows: TGTGCCAGCAAAGGGACAGGGGCTTTCTTT. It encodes CASKGTGAFF.

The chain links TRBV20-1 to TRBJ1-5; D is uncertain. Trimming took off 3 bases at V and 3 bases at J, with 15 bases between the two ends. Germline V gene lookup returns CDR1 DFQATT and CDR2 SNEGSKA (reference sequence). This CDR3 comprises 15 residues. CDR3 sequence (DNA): TGCAGTGCTAGTTACCCGTTCACTTCCAATCAGCCCCAGCATTTT. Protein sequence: CSASYPFTSNQPQHF.

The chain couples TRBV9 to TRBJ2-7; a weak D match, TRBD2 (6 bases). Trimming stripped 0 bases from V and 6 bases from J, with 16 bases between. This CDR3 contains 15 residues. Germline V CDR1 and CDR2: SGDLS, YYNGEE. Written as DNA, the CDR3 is TGTGCCAGCAGCGTAGCTATGGGAGGTATCTCCGAGCAGTACTTC. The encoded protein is CASSVAMGGISEQYF.

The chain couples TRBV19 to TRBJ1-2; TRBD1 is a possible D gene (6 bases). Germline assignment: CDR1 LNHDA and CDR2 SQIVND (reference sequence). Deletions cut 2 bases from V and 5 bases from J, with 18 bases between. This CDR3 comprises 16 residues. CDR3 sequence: CASSITYTGGRYGYTF. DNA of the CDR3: TGTGCCAGTAGTATAACCTATACGGGGGGGCGTTATGGCTACACCTTC.

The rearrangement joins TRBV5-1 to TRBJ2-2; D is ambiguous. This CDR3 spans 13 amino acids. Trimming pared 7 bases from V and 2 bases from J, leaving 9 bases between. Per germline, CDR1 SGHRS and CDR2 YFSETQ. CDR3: CASSGTNTGELFF. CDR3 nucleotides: TGCGCCAGCTCAGGCACCAACACCGGGGAGCTGTTTTTT.

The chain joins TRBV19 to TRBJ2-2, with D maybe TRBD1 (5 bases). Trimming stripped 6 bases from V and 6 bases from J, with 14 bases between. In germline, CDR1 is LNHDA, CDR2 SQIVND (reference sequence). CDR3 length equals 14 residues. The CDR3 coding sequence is TGTGCCAGTAGCCCAGGGCTCATCGCCGGGGAGCTGTTTTTT. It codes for CASSPGLIAGELFF. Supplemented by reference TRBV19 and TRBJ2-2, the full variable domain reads DGGITQSPKYLFRKEGQNVTLSCEQNLNHDAMYWYRQDPGQGLRLIYYSQIVNDFQKGDIAEGYSVSREKKESFPLTVTSAQKNPTAFYLCASSPGLIAGELFFGEGSRLTVL.